This T cell receptor beta chain was documented in a study of T-cell reconstitution after alpha-beta-depleted transplantation in children. Using unique molecular identifiers, the investigators prepared the TCRbeta library. TCRdb redid the calling of the PCR reads with MiXCR, one entry per CDR3 protein. The sample includes approximately 350,000 distinct CDR3 sequences, 10% of them seen just once. The CDR3 runs 11 residues. V was shortened by 4 bases and J by 3 bases, with 6 bases between the two germline ends. The germline gives CDR1 SQVTM, CDR2 ANQGSEA. The source is a human donor who donated a stem cell graft to a child with acute lymphoblastic leukemia. The chain is built from TRBV29-1 and TRBJ1-2; no clear D. The specimen was PBMCs from the stem cell graft donor, collected from the stem cell graft. The CDR3 region is CSVGTDYGYTF. The CDR3 region has the DNA TGCAGCGTTGGGACGGACTATGGCTACACCTTC.